Presented here are 21 T cell receptor beta chains from one specimen sequenced in a study of human T cells and chemical hapten exposure. Time point of the sample: patch test 2, 6 weeks after DPC sensitization. Treatment: therapeutic diphenylcyclopropenone sensitization with weekly scalp DPC. MiXCR was run by TCRdb on the RACE reads, yielding one entry per CDR3 protein. This sample carries 35,000 to 45,000 distinct CDR3 sequences, more than 8.5% of them seen once, and the ten largest clones take about 15%. The specimen comprised whole blood, sampled in connection with sensitization to the hapten diphenylcyclopropenone (DPC). The receptor set was obtained from a woman in her thirties or forties with alopecia areata. Some clones in this sample may be carry-over from other donors' samples.

This clonotype was recorded a few times. The chain is built from TRBV4-1 and TRBJ2-5; 11 nucleotides match TRBD2. The CDR3 contains 16 residues. Germline trimming cut 1 base from V and 3 bases from J; bases unmatched to any gene: 4. Germline CDR1 and CDR2: MGHRA and YSYEKL. CDR3 protein: CASSQGTSGGEETQYF. CDR3 bases: TGCGCCAGCAGCCAAGGAACTAGCGGGGGAGAAGAGACCCAGTACTTC.

This clonotype came up many times. The J gene is TRBJ1-1, the V gene TRBV7-2, with unresolved D. Germline CDR1 is SGHTA and CDR2 is FQGNSA. The CDR3 has 14 residues. Trimming took 4 bases from V and 11 from J, leaving 20 bases between them. The CDR3 sequence: CASSSRRSTSRAFF. The DNA for the CDR3 is TGTGCCAGCAGCTCCAGGAGGTCTACCTCGCGGGCTTTCTTT.

The V and J genes are TRBV4-1 and TRBJ1-2; 10 nucleotides line up with TRBD1. Looked up from germline, CDR1 is MGHRA and CDR2 is YSYEKL. This CDR3 has 18 amino acids. V lost 1 base, J lost 4 bases, and 12 bases stayed unmatched. CDR3 in DNA: TGCGCCAGCAGCCAAGTTTTTTGGGGGACAGGGGCCTTCTATGGCTACACCTTC. Translated, it gives CASSQVFWGTGAFYGYTF.

The V gene is TRBV9, the J gene TRBJ1-5; no clear D gene. The germline gives CDR1 SGDLS, CDR2 YYNGEE. The length of the CDR3 is 14 residues. Between the trimmed V and J ends, which lost 3 bases and 3 bases, there was a span of 10 bases. The CDR3 loop is CASSGPSTNQPQHF. For the CDR3, the DNA is TGTGCCAGCAGCGGGCCGAGTACCAATCAGCCCCAGCATTTT.

This clonotype was seen ten or more times. The chain joins TRBV18 to TRBJ2-3; 12 nucleotides match TRBD2. This CDR3 has 18 amino acids. The trim removed 3 bases at V and 0 bases at J, leaving 7 bases unmatched. Germline V gene lookup returns CDR1 KGHSH and CDR2 LQKENI. DNA of the CDR3: TGTGCCAGCTCACCTAGGACTAGCGGGGACTATAGCACAGATACGCAGTATTTT. Protein: CASSPRTSGDYSTDTQYF.

The chain recombines TRBV20-1 with TRBJ1-6, with 7 bases identical to TRBD1. V shed 2 bases and J 0 bases; nucleotides not matched to a gene: 4. Germline V gene sequence: CDR1 DFQATT, CDR2 SNEGSKA (reference sequence). There are 16 residues in the CDR3. The CDR3 protein is CSARNRDSSYNSPLHF. The CDR3 region has the DNA TGCAGTGCTAGAAACAGGGACAGCTCCTATAATTCACCCCTCCACTTT.

J is TRBJ2-1 and V is TRBV7-8, with D perhaps matching TRBD1 or TRBD2 (5 bases each). Germline lookup yields CDR1 SGHVS and CDR2 FQNEAQ. Between the trimmed V and J ends, which lost 5 bases and 8 bases, there was a span of 22 bases. This CDR3 has 16 amino acids. CDR3 residues: CASSRRRGTELYEQFF. The CDR3 nucleotides read TGTGCCAGCAGCCGAAGACGAGGGACCGAGCTCTATGAGCAGTTCTTC.

At least ten counts were recorded for this clonotype. The V gene is TRBV7-2, the J gene TRBJ1-2; D gene unclear. CDR1 and CDR2 from the germline V gene are SGHTA and FQGNSA. The CDR3 has 13 amino acids. V was clipped by 2 bases and J by 2 bases, with 6 bases between them. CDR3 nucleotide sequence: TGTGCCAGCAGCTTATCGTCAAACTATGGCTACACCTTC. It specifies CASSLSSNYGYTF.

Ten or more counts support this clonotype. The rearrangement uses TRBV11-2 and TRBJ2-7; TRBD1 aligns across 9 bases. CDR1 SGHAT and CDR2 FQNNGV come from the germline V gene. CDR3 length: 14 amino acids. Trimming took 3 bases from V and 7 from J; bases not matched to a gene: 7. Here the CDR3 DNA reads TGTGCCAGCAGCTTCGAACCGACAGGGGGAGAGCAGTACTTC. Translated: CASSFEPTGGEQYF.

This clonotype occurred many times. The chain employs TRBV12-5 and TRBJ2-3, with no clear D. In germline, CDR1 is LGHNT, CDR2 FRNRAP. There are 15 residues in the CDR3. Trimming left V 6 bases short and J 4 bases short, with 17 bases between. The CDR3 nucleotides read TGTGCTAGTGGAGTCAGGTTCCCCGGCGCAGATACGCAGTATTTT. Protein sequence: CASGVRFPGADTQYF.

This clonotype appeared many times. The chain is built from TRBV7-2 and TRBJ2-7; 10 nucleotides agree with TRBD2. CDR3 length: 16 residues. V shed 4 bases, J shed 3 bases, and the junction held 9 bases outside the gene matches. From germline, CDR1 is SGHTA and CDR2 FQGNSA. CDR3 sequence: CASSSHSSGGNYEQYF. The CDR3 region has the DNA TGTGCCAGCAGCTCCCATTCTAGCGGGGGCAACTACGAGCAGTACTTC.

This clonotype was counted ten times or more. The V and J genes are TRBV6-6 and TRBJ1-4, with a possible D match to TRBD1 (6 bases). The V gene's germline CDR1 is MNHNY and CDR2 SVGAGI (reference sequence). This CDR3 region has 15 residues. V was pared by 8 bases and J by 6 bases, with 19 bases between. CDR3 amino acids: CASSPRGRLDEKLFF. CDR3 in DNA: TGTGCCAGCTCCCCCAGGGGCAGGTTAGATGAAAAACTGTTTTTT.

This clonotype was counted between two and nine times. The CDR3 is CASSLARTVNEKLFF. CDR3 coding DNA: TGCGCCAGCAGCCTGGCTAGGACCGTTAATGAAAAACTGTTTTTT. This chain connects TRBV4-1 to TRBJ1-4; D not resolved. The CDR3 contains 15 residues. With 4 bases removed from V and 4 bases from J, the gap between germline ends came to 13 bases. Germline CDR1 reads MGHRA; CDR2 reads YSYEKL.

The V gene is TRBV2, the J gene TRBJ1-2; 12 positions agree with TRBD1. The V and J ends lost 6 bases and 4 bases, in that order; junction bases with no gene match: 15. The V gene's germline CDR1 is SNHLY and CDR2 FYNNEI. The CDR3 spans 18 residues. The CDR3 sequence: CASSQQGQGAVGIYGYTF. CDR3 nucleotides: TGTGCCAGCAGCCAGCAGGGACAGGGGGCGGTGGGAATCTATGGCTACACCTTC.

This clonotype was recorded at least ten times. The J gene is TRBJ2-5, the V gene TRBV29-1; 8 bases map to TRBD2. CDR3 length: 14 residues. J was trimmed by 4 bases and V by 8 bases; bases with no gene match: 12. Per the germline V gene, CDR1 is SQVTM and CDR2 is ANQGSEA. The CDR3 DNA reads as TGCAGCCTGGGGAATAGCGGGGCCGGAGAGACCCAGTACTTC. Protein product: CSLGNSGAGETQYF.

This clonotype showed up many times. This sequence joins TRBV28 and TRBJ2-7; D remains unclear. CDR3 size: 15 residues. Germline lookup yields CDR1 MDHEN and CDR2 SYDVKM. The germline V and J ends were trimmed by 9 bases and 4 bases, with 22 bases remaining between them. The CDR3 DNA reads TGTGCCAGTAACCCACGAGGTGTCCCGAGTTACGAGCAGTACTTC. Amino acids: CASNPRGVPSYEQYF.

Only a few counts were recorded for this clonotype. The chain recombines TRBV7-9 with TRBJ1-5; no clear D. V was clipped by 0 bases and J by 1 base, with 7 bases between them. The CDR3 is 15 amino acids. Germline lookup yields CDR1 SEHNR and CDR2 FQNEAQ (reference sequence). The CDR3 loop is CASSLAGSSNQPQHF. CDR3 DNA: TGTGCCAGCAGCTTAGCTGGATCGAGCAATCAGCCCCAGCATTTT.

In this sample, this clonotype turned up a few times. The chain uses TRBV27 and TRBJ1-6; TRBD1 agrees at 10 bases. The CDR3 contains 17 residues. Germline CDR1 and CDR2: MNHEY and SMNVEV (reference sequence). V lost 5 bases to trimming and J lost 4 bases; unmatched junction nucleotides: 8. CDR3 residues: CASSIGDRGIYNSPLHF. The CDR3 DNA follows: TGTGCCAGCAGTATTGGGGACAGGGGAATTTATAATTCACCCCTCCACTTT.

This clonotype was counted ten times or more. The CDR3 loop is CASSPEGQPYGYTF. The CDR3 DNA follows: TGTGCCAGCAGCCCAGAGGGACAGCCCTATGGCTACACCTTC. This chain connects TRBV7-2 to TRBJ1-2; TRBD1 matches at 7 bases. V shed 5 bases, J shed 4 bases, and the junction held 7 bases outside the gene matches. CDR3 length: 14 residues. CDR1 is SGHTA, CDR2 FQGNSA, per germline.

This clonotype was seen a handful of times. This may stem from a read error, because a much larger clone lies one nucleotide away. V usage is TRBV11-2 and J usage is TRBJ2-4; D unclear. From germline, CDR1 is SGHAT and CDR2 FQNNGV. This CDR3 is built from 18 residues. Trimming took off 4 bases at V and 5 bases at J, with 24 bases between the two ends. The CDR3 sequence: CASSSPRQRGYSENIQYF. CDR3 DNA sequence: TGTGCCAGCAGCTCGCCCCGGCAGCGTGGTTACTCCGAAAACATTCAGTACTTC.

This clonotype came up many times. The DNA for the CDR3 is TGTGCCAGTAGTATAGGTGTGAATGAAAAACTGTTTTTT. This encodes CASSIGVNEKLFF. The chain employs TRBV19 and TRBJ1-4; no clear D gene. Germline assignment: CDR1 LNHDA and CDR2 SQIVND (reference sequence). This CDR3 region has 13 residues. The V and J ends lost 1 base and 5 bases respectively, with 5 bases between them.